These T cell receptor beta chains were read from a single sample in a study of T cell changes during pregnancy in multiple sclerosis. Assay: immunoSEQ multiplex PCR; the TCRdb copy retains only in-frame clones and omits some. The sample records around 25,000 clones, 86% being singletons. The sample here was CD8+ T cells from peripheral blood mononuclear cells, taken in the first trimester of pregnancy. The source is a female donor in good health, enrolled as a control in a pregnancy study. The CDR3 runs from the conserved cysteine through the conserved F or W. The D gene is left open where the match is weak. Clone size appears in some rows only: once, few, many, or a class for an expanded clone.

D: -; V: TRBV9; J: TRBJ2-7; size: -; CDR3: CASSGQGYEQYF; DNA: TGTGCCAGCAGCGGGCAGGGTTACGAGCAGTACTTC
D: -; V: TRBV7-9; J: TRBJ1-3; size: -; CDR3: CASSLGPWDTIYF; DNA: TGTGCCAGCAGCTTGGGCCCCTGGGACACCATATATTTT
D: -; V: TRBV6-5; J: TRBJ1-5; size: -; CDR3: CASNFAGNQPQHF; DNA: TGTGCCAGCAATTTTGCAGGGAATCAGCCCCAGCATTTT
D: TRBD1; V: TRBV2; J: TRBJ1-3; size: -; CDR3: CASRRQGAARGAIYF; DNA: TGTGCCAGCAGACGACAGGGCGCCGCGCGGGGGGCCATATATTTT
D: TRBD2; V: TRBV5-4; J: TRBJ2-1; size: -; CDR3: CASSSLAGGQPYNEQFF; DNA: TGTGCCAGCAGCTCACTAGCGGGGGGCCAACCCTACAATGAGCAGTTCTTC
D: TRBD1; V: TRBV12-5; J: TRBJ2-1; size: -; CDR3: CATAGTGLRNEQFF; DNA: TGTGCTACCGCCGGGACAGGGTTGAGGAATGAGCAGTTCTTC
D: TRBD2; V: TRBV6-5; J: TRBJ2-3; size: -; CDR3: CASSSIAGGLDTQYF; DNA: TGTGCCAGCAGTTCCATAGCGGGGGGGCTCGATACGCAGTATTTT
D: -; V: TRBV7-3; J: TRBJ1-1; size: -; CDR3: CASSSDGTPNTEAFF; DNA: TGTGCCAGCAGCTCAGATGGGACACCGAACACTGAAGCTTTCTTT
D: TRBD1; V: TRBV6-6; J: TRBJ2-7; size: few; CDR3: CASSYANRGEQYF; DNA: TGTGCCAGCAGTTACGCCAACAGGGGCGAGCAGTACTTC
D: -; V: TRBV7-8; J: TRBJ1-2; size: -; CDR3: CASSLDTNYGYTF; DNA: TGTGCCAGCAGCTTGGACACTAACTATGGCTACACCTTC
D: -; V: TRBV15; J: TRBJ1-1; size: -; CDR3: CATSRDRVTEAFF; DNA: TGTGCCACCAGCAGAGATCGTGTCACTGAAGCTTTCTTT
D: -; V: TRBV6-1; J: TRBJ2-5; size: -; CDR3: CASSLTGFGQETQYF; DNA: TGTGCCAGCAGCCTGACAGGTTTTGGACAAGAGACCCAGTACTTC
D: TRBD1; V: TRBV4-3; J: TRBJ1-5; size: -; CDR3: CASSQGVVRGQGDYEPQHF; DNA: TGCGCCAGCAGCCAAGGGGTGGTAAGGGGACAGGGTGATTATGAGCCCCAGCATTTT
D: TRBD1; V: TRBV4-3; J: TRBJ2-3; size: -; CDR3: CASSPTGTGGADTQYF; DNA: TGCGCCAGCAGCCCAACCGGGACAGGGGGCGCAGATACGCAGTATTTT
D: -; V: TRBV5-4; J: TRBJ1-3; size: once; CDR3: CASSFDSTGNTIYF; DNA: TGTGCCAGCAGCTTTGACAGTACTGGAAACACCATATATTTT
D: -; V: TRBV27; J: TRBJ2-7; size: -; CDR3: CASNPRGHGNEQYF; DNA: TGTGCCAGCAATCCAAGGGGACATGGGAACGAGCAGTACTTC
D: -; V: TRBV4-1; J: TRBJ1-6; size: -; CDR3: CASSQGLNSPLHF; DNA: TGCGCCAGCAGCCAGGGCCTTAATTCACCCCTCCACTTT
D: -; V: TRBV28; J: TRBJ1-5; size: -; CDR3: CASSTNQPQHF; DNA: TGTGCCAGCAGCACTAATCAGCCCCAGCATTTT
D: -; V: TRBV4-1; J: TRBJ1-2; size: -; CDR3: CASSPGSPADYGYTF; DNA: TGCGCCAGCAGCCCGGGTTCGCCAGCTGACTATGGCTACACCTTC
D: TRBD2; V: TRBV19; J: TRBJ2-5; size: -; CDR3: CASIEGRGPGETQYF; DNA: TGTGCCAGTATCGAAGGGAGGGGACCTGGGGAGACCCAGTACTTC